The clone carrying this T cell receptor beta chain was counted ten times or more. What it binds is not known. The sample originates from a study of CD8 T cells in ankylosing spondylitis. Study-level results: In ankylosing spondylitis blood, a motif of about 8 highly homologous TCR beta variants appeared characteristic. Enrichment of disease-linked clones was reportedly significant in matched ankylosing spondylitis synovial fluid. Some of these motif variants have turned up before, in reports on reactive arthritis synovial fluid and blood.

Researchers built TCR beta libraries using quantitative 5'-RACE with molecular barcodes. MiXCR, run by TCRdb on the 5' RACE reads, gives a single entry per CDR3 protein. The sample yields 55,000 or so distinct CDR3 sequences, 6% to 7.5% seen once. The origin of this receptor is a female donor with ankylosing spondylitis or in good health (not recorded which). The sequenced sample consisted of blood, either unsorted or a sorted T cell fraction (not recorded which).

In DNA form, the CDR3 reads TGCGCCAGCAGCTCCCGGACGAGCTCCTACGAGCAGTACTTC. Translated: CASSSRTSSYEQYF. The chain links TRBV5-1 to TRBJ2-7; D remains unclear. V was clipped by 3 bases and J by 0 bases, with 10 bases between them. CDR3 length equals 14 residues. Germline values: CDR1 SGHRS, CDR2 YFSETQ. The entire variable domain, with the rest obtained from reference TRBV5-1 and TRBJ2-7, is as follows: KAGVTQTPRYLIKTRGQQVTLSCSPISGHRSVSWYQQTPGQGLQFLFEYFSETQRNKGNFPGRFSGRQFSNSRSEMNVSTLELGDSALYLCASSSRTSSYEQYFGPGTRLTVT.